Listed here are 8 T cell receptor beta chains from one sample, sequenced in a study of regulatory dendritic cells for organ transplantation. CFSE-labeled sorted T cells met regulatory or mature dendritic cells for 4 to 6 days. These receptors' antigens are unknown. Measured with immunoSEQ multiplex PCR; TCRdb has only the in-frame clones, and not every one. The sample lists more than 9,000 clones, more than 70% occurring once. Sequenced material: memory CD4+ T cells from blood cultured with dendritic cells. Subset given: CD45RO+ memory T cells. These receptors were taken from a human donor in good health.

The chain links TRBV7-9 to TRBJ2-7; D is ambiguous. The V end lost 8 bases, the J end lost 7 bases, and 12 bases lay between the germline ends. CDR3 size: 11 residues. Germline lookup yields CDR1 SEHNR and CDR2 FQNEAQ (reference sequence). The CDR3 DNA follows: TGTGCCAGCGGCGATTCCGGGGAGCAGTACTTC. Amino acids: CASGDSGEQYF.

The genes are TRBV6-5 and TRBJ2-7, with TRBD2 matching 11 bases. The CDR3 is 15 amino acids. Germline-derived CDR1 and CDR2 are MNHEY and SVGAGI. V was pared by 6 bases and J by 4 bases, with 8 bases of the junction left unmatched. CDR3 nucleotide sequence: TGTGCCAGCAGCCTAACTAGCGGGGGAGGATACGAGCAGTACTTC. Translated: CASSLTSGGGYEQYF.

The gene calls are TRBV5-6 and TRBJ2-6; D ambiguous. CDR1 and CDR2 from the germline V gene are SGHDT and YYEEEE. The ends were cut back, 0 bases at V and 0 bases at J, with 7 bases in the middle. CDR3 length: 16 residues. The CDR3 DNA sequence: TGTGCCAGCAGCTTGGGGGTTAGCTCTGGGGCCAACGTCCTGACTTTC. It yields the protein CASSLGVSSGANVLTF.

This chain uses TRBV29-1 with TRBJ2-7; 12 nucleotides line up with TRBD2. Trimming removed 4 bases from V and 3 bases from J; junction bases left unmatched: 1. The germline CDR1 and CDR2 sequences are SQVTM and ANQGSEA. The CDR3 is 13 amino acids. CDR3 coding DNA: TGCAGCGTTGTACTAGCGGGGGGCTACGAGCAGTACTTC. Translated, it gives CSVVLAGGYEQYF.

The genes are TRBV19 and TRBJ1-5; 10 nucleotides agree with TRBD1. This CDR3 has 14 residues. Germline loops: CDR1 LNHDA, CDR2 SQIVND (reference sequence). J was trimmed by 7 bases and V by 6 bases; bases with no gene match: 6. In nucleotides, the CDR3 is TGTGCCAGTAGCCCTGACAGGGGGCGGCAGCCCCAGCATTTT. Protein: CASSPDRGRQPQHF.

This clone was picked up a small number of times. The chain has TRBV18 and TRBJ2-7, with 9 bases lining up with TRBD2. With 2 bases clipped from V and 5 bases from J, the junction kept 10 bases outside the gene matches. The CDR3 spans 16 residues. CDR1 is KGHSH, CDR2 LQKENI, per germline. Written as DNA, the CDR3 is TGTGCCAGCTCACCATTTATAGCGGGAGCGAGGGACGAGCAGTACTTC. The encoded protein is CASSPFIAGARDEQYF.

This chain links TRBV28 with TRBJ1-1; D unclear. Trimming removed 1 base from V and 1 base from J, with 16 bases in between. This CDR3 is built from 17 residues. Germline V gene lookup returns CDR1 MDHEN and CDR2 SYDVKM. The CDR3 loop reads CASSLSLGGRRNTEAFF. The CDR3 DNA reads TGTGCCAGCAGTTTATCTTTGGGAGGGAGACGGAACACTGAAGCTTTCTTT.

This clone was detected a few times. The rearrangement joins TRBV2 to TRBJ1-5; D is uncertain. Per germline, CDR1 SNHLY and CDR2 FYNNEI. Trimming took off 4 bases at V and 6 bases at J, with 7 bases between the two ends. The CDR3 covers 12 residues. This CDR3 reads CASSGELQPQHF. DNA of the CDR3: TGTGCCAGCAGTGGGGAGCTTCAGCCCCAGCATTTT.